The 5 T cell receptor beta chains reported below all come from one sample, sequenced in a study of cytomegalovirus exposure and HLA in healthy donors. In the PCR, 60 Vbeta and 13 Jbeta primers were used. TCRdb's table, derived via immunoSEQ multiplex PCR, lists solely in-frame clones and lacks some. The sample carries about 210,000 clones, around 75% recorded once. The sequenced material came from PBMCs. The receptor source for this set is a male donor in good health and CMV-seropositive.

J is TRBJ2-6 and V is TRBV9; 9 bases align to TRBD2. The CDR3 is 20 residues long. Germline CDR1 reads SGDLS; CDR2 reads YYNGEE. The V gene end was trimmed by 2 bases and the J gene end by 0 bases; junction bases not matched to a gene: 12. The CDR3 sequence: CASSVPRVRGRASGANVLTF. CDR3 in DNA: TGTGCCAGCAGCGTCCCAAGGGTTCGCGGGAGGGCCTCTGGGGCCAACGTCCTGACTTTC.

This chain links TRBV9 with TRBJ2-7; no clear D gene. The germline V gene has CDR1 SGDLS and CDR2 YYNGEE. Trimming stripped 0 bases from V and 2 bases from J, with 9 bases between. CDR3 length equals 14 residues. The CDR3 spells CASSVDGGTYEQYF. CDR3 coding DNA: TGTGCCAGCAGCGTAGATGGCGGCACCTACGAGCAGTACTTC.

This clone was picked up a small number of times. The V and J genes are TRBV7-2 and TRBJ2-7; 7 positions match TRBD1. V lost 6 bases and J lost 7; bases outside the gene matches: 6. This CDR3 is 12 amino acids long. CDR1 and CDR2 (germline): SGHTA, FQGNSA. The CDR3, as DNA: TGTGCCAGCAGATTGACAGGGCAGGAGCAGTACTTC. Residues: CASRLTGQEQYF.

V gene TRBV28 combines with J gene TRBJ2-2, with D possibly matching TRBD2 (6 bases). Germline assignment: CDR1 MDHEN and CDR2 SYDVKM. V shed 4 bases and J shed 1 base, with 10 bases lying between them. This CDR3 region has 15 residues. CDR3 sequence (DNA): TGTGCCAGCAGTTCCCTGGGAGGGAACACCGGGGAGCTGTTTTTT. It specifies CASSSLGGNTGELFF.

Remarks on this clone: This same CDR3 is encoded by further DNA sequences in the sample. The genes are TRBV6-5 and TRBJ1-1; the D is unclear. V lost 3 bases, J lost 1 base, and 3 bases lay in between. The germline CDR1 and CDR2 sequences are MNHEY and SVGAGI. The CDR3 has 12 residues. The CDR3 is CASSYRNTEAFF. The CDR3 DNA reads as TGTGCCAGCAGTTATCGGAACACTGAAGCTTTCTTT.